The 5 T cell receptor beta chains presented below share a single source sample, sequenced in a study of CXCR3-negative and CXCR3-positive naive CD8 T cells. Study-level points and caveats: CXCR3-negative naive cells had less hydrophobic TRB CDR3s than did CXCR3-positive naive cells.

No antigen is known for these receptors. 5' RACE that incorporated UMI labels was used to prepare the TRB cDNA libraries. From its re-call of the 5' RACE reads, TCRdb lists each CDR3 protein once, without DNA. Recorded here are over 95,000 distinct CDR3 sequences; the top ten clones represent approximately 0.4%. The sequenced sample consisted of naive CXCR3+ CD8+ T cells from blood. This sample's subset: CD45RO-CCR7+CD27+CD95- naive CD8+ T cells expressing CXCR3 (TNR3+). These receptors originate from a human donor in good health. Some clones in this sample may be carry-over from other donors' samples.

V usage is TRBV28 and J usage is TRBJ2-1; TCRdb selects TRBD1, and the lack of DNA leaves this call unchecked. Germline V CDR1 and CDR2: MDHEN, SYDVKM. The CDR3 is 16 residues long. The CDR3 reads CASSPGAGGGYNEQFF.

The chain recombines TRBV29-1 with TRBJ2-7; checking the TCRdb D call of TRBD1 is not possible without DNA. The CDR3 runs 15 residues. From germline, CDR1 is SQVTM and CDR2 ANQGSEA. CDR3 sequence: CSVTLRQSYSYEQYF.

The rearrangement links TRBV12-3 or TRBV12-4 to TRBJ2-1; TCRdb names TRBD2, which stays unverified in the absence of DNA. This CDR3 spans 16 amino acids. The CDR3 sequence is CASSTTSGGSYNEQFF.

This chain links TRBV4-1 with TRBJ2-1; checking the TCRdb D call of TRBD2 is not possible without DNA. The CDR3 totals 14 residues. Germline V gives CDR1 MGHRA, CDR2 YSYEKL. The CDR3 reads CASSEPSSGGDQFF.

V is TRBV5-1 and J is TRBJ2-7; the TRBD1 assignment by TCRdb is unverifiable without DNA. CDR3 length: 14 residues. In germline, CDR1 is SGHRS, CDR2 YFSETQ. The CDR3 reads CASSFRGEHNEQYF. Filled out from reference TRBV5-1 and TRBJ2-7, the complete variable domain reads KAGVTQTPRYLIKTRGQQVTLSCSPISGHRSVSWYQQTPGQGLQFLFEYFSETQRNKGNFPGRFSGRQFSNSRSEMNVSTLELGDSALYLCASSFRGEHNEQYFGPGTRLTVT.